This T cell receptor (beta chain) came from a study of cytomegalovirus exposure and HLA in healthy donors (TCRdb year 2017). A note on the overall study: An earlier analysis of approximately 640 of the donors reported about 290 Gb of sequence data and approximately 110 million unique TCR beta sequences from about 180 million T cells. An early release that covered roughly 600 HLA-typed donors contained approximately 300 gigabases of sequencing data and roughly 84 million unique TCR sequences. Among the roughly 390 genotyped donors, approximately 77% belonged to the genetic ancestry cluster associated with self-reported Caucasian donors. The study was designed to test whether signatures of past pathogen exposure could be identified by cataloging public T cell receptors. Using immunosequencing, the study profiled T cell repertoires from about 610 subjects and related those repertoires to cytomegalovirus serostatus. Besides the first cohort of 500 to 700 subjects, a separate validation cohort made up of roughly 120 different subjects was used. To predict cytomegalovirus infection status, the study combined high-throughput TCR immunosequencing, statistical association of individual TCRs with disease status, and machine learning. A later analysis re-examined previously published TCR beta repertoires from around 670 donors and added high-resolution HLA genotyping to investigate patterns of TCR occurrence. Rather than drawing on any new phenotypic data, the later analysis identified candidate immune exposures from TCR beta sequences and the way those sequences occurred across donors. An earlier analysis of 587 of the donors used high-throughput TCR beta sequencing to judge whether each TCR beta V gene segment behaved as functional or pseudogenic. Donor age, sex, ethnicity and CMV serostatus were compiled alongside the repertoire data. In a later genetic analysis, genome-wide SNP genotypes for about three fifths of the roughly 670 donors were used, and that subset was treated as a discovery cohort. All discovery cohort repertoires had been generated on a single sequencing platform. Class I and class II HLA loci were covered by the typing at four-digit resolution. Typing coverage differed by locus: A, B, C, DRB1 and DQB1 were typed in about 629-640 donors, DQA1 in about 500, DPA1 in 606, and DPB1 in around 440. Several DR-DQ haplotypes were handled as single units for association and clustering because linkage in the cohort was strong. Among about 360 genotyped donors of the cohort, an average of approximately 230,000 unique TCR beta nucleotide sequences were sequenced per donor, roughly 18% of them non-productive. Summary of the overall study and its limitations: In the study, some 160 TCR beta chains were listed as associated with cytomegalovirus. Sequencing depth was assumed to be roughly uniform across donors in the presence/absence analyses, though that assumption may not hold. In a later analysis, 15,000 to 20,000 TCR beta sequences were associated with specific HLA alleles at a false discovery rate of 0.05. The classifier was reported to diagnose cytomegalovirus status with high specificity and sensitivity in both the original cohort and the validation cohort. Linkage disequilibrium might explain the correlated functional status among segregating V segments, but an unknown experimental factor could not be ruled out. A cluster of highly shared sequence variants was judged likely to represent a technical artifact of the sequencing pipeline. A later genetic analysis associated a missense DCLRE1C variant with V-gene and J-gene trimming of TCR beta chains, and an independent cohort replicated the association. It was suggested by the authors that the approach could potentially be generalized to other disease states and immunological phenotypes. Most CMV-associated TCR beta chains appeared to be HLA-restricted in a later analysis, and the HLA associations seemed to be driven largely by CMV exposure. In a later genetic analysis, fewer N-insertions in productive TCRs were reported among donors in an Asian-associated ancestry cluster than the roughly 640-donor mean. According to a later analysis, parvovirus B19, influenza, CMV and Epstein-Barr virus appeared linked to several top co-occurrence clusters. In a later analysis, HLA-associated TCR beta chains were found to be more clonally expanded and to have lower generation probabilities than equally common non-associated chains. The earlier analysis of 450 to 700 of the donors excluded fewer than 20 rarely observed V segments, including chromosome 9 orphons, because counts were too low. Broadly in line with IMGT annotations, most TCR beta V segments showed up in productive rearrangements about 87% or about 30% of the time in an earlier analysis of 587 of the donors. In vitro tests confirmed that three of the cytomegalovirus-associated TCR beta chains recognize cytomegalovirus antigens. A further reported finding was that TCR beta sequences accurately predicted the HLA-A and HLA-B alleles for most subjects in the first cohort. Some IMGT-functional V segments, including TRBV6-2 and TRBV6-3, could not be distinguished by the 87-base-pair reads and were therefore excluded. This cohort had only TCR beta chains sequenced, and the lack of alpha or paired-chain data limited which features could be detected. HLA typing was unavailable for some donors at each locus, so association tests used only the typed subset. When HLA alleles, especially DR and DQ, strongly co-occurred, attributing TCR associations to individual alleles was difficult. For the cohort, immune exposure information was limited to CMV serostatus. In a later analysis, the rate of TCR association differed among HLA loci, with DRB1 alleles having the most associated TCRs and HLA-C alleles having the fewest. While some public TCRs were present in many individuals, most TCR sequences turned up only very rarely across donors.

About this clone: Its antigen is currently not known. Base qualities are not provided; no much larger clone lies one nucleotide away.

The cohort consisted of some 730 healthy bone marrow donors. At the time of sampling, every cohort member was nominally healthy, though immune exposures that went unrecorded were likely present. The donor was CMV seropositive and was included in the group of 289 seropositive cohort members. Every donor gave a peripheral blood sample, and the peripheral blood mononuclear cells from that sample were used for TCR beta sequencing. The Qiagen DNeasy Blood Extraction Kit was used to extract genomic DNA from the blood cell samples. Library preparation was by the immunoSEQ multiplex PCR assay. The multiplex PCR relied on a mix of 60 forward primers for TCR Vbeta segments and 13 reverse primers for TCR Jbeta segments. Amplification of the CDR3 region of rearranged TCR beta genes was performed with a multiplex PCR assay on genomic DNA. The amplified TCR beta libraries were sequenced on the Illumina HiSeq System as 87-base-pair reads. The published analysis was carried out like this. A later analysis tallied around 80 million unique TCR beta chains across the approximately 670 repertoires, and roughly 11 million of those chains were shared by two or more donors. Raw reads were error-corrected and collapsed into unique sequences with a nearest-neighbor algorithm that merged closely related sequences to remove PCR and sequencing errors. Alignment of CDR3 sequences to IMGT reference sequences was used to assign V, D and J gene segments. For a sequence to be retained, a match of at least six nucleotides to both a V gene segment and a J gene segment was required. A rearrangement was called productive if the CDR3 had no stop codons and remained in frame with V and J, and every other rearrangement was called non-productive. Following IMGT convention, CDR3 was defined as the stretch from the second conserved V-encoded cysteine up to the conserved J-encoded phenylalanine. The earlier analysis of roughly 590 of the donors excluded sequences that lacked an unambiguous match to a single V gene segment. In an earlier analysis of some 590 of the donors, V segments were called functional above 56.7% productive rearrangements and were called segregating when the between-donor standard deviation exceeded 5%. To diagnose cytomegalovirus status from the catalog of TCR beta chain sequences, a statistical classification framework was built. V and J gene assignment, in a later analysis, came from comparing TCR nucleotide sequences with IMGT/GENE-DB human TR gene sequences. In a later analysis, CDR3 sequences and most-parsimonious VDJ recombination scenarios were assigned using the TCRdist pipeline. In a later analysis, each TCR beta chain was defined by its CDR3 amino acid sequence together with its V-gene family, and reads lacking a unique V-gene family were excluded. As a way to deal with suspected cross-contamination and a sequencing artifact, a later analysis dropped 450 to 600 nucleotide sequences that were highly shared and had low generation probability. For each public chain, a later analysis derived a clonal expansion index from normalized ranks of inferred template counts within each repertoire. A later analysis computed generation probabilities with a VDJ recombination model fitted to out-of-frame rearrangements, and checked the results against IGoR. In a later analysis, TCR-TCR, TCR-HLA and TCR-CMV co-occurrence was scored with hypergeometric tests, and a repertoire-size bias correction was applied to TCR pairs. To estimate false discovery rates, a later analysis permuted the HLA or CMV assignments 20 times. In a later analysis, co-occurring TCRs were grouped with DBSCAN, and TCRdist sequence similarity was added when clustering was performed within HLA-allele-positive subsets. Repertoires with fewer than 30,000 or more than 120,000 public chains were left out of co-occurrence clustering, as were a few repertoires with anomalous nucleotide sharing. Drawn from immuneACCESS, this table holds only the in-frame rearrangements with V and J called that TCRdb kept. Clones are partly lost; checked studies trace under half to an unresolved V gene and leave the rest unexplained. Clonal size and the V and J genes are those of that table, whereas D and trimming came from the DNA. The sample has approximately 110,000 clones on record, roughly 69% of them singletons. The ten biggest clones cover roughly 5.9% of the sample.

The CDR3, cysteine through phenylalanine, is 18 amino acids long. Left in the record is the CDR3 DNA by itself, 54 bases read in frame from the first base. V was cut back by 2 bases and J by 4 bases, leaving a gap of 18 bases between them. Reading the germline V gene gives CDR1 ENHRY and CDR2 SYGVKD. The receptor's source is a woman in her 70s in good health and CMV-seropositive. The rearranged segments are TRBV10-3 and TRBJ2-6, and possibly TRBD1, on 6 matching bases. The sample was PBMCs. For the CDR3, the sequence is CAISEKRSGAIGANVLTF. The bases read TGTGCCATCAGTGAGAAGAGGTCAGGGGCAATAGGGGCCAACGTCCTGACTTTC.